The 24 T cell receptor beta chains in this list originate from one sample, sequenced in a study of response to subunit inactivated influenza vaccine. TCRdb re-called the RT-PCR reads with MiXCR, one entry per CDR3 protein. Of more than 450,000 distinct CDR3 sequences listed, 7.6% are singletons. Sequences were derived from PBMCs from blood, sampled less than 30 months after vaccination. The receptors were gathered from a man aged 50 to 75 who received an inactivated influenza vaccine.

At least ten counts were recorded for this clonotype. This rearrangement joins TRBV5-1 to TRBJ2-7; weak D call: TRBD2 (6 bases). Between the trimmed V and J ends, which lost 3 bases and 3 bases, there was a span of 7 bases. There are 12 residues in the CDR3. The germline CDR1 and CDR2 sequences are SGHRS and YFSETQ. This CDR3 is CASSSTSYEQYF. CDR3 sequence (DNA): TGCGCCAGCAGCTCGACTAGCTACGAGCAGTACTTC.

The V gene is TRBV7-2, the J gene TRBJ2-5; 8 positions agree with TRBD2. CDR1 and CDR2 from the germline V gene are SGHTA and FQGNSA. J was trimmed by 1 base and V by 0 bases; bases with no gene match: 4. The length of the CDR3 is 16 residues. Written as DNA, the CDR3 is TGTGCCAGCAGCTTAGCCAGTACTAGCGGCCAAGAGACCCAGTACTTC. Its translation is CASSLASTSGQETQYF.

This clonotype was counted only a few times. The chain joins TRBV7-8 to TRBJ1-1, with TRBD1 matching 8 bases. The CDR3 contains 16 residues. V gave up 1 base and J gave up 4 bases; unmatched junction bases: 8. Germline CDR1 is SGHVS and CDR2 is FQNEAQ. CDR3 loop: CASSLVQGARGTEAFF. CDR3 DNA: TGTGCCAGCAGCTTAGTCCAGGGGGCAAGGGGCACTGAAGCTTTCTTT.

There are a few counts of this clonotype. The chain carries TRBV20-1 and TRBJ2-2; TRBD1 aligns across 7 bases. With V trimmed by 4 bases and J by 7 bases, 12 bases remained unmatched. The germline V gene encodes CDR1 DFQATT and CDR2 SNEGSKA (reference sequence). The CDR3 sequence is 15 residues long. CDR3 protein: CSATRQGRVGGELFF. The CDR3 DNA is TGCAGTGCTACTCGACAGGGAAGGGTTGGCGGGGAGCTGTTTTTT.

This clonotype was detected ten times or more. This chain connects TRBV12-3 or TRBV12-4 to TRBJ2-2; 9 positions agree with TRBD1. With 6 bases clipped from V and 4 bases from J, the junction kept 6 bases outside the gene matches. The CDR3 is made up of 15 amino acids. This chain's CDR3 is CASRSGQGFTGELFF. The CDR3 DNA reads TGTGCCAGCAGATCGGGACAGGGATTCACCGGGGAGCTGTTTTTT.

The V call is TRBV20-1, the J call TRBJ2-7; a possible D gene is TRBD2 (6 bases). Germline CDR1 reads DFQATT; CDR2 reads SNEGSKA (reference sequence). Deletions cut 3 bases from V and 6 bases from J, with 21 bases between. The CDR3 is made up of 15 amino acids. The CDR3 DNA reads TGCAGTGCTAGCCCTAAAACGGGACTCTTTGGCGAGCAGTACTTC. Its protein is CSASPKTGLFGEQYF.

In its sample, this clonotype was seen many times. The V call is TRBV20-1, the J call TRBJ1-1; a possible D gene is TRBD1 (6 bases). The CDR3 is 14 residues long. CDR1 DFQATT and CDR2 SNEGSKA come from the germline V gene (reference sequence). V lost 3 bases to trimming and J lost 5 bases, with 16 bases between them. CDR3 nucleotides: TGCAGTGCTAGGCAGGGGTTGGGGAGTACTGAAGCTTTCTTT. Protein sequence: CSARQGLGSTEAFF.

This chain joins TRBV5-1 and TRBJ2-3; D is uncertain. Germline assignment: CDR1 SGHRS and CDR2 YFSETQ. With 4 bases removed from V and 8 bases from J, the gap between germline ends came to 14 bases. CDR3 size: 13 residues. CDR3 coding DNA: TGCGCCAGCAGCCCGCCAGCAGAAGGTACGCAGTATTTT. The encoded protein is CASSPPAEGTQYF.

This clonotype has at least ten counts. The V and J genes are TRBV6-1 and TRBJ1-6; 7 nucleotides align to TRBD1. This CDR3 region has 14 residues. With 6 bases clipped from V and 7 bases from J, the junction kept 6 bases outside the gene matches. The germline gives CDR1 MNHNS, CDR2 SASEGT. The DNA for the CDR3 is TGTGCCAGCAGGGAGACAGGGCTCAATTCACCCCTCCACTTT. Translated, it gives CASRETGLNSPLHF.

This clonotype was seen more than once but under ten times. The V call is TRBV20-1, the J call TRBJ2-1, with 9 bases lining up with TRBD2. Germline CDR1 DFQATT, CDR2 SNEGSKA (reference sequence). The CDR3 runs to 15 residues. Trimming took 0 bases from V and 1 from J; bases not matched to a gene: 1. DNA of the CDR3: TGCAGTGCTAGAGATGCGGGAGGGTCCTACAATGAGCAGTTCTTC. Translating it yields CSARDAGGSYNEQFF.

This clonotype was seen at least ten times. The J gene is TRBJ1-3, the V gene TRBV11-2; 7 bases are a match to TRBD1. Germline CDR1 is SGHAT and CDR2 is FQNNGV. The V gene end was trimmed by 6 bases and the J gene end by 2 bases; junction bases not matched to a gene: 4. The CDR3 runs to 14 residues. The CDR3 region is CASRGTVTGNTIYF. The CDR3 DNA is TGTGCCAGCAGAGGGACAGTGACTGGAAACACCATATATTTT.

This clonotype was counted between two and nine times. The chain carries TRBV9 and TRBJ2-1, with 10 bases fitting TRBD2. The CDR3 is 16 residues long. Germline V gene lookup returns CDR1 SGDLS and CDR2 YYNGEE. V dropped 3 bases and J dropped 0; count of bases not matched to a gene: 3. The CDR3: CASSASSGGSYNEQFF. CDR3 bases: TGTGCCAGCAGCGCTTCTAGCGGGGGCTCCTACAATGAGCAGTTCTTC.

This clonotype was found a few times. DNA of the CDR3: TGCAGTGCTAGAGTACCTAGCGGGACGCGTGAGACCCAGTACTTC. Translating gives CSARVPSGTRETQYF. This chain uses TRBV20-1 with TRBJ2-5, with 9 bases fitting TRBD2. CDR3 length: 15 amino acids. J lost 5 bases, V lost 1 base, and 8 bases had no gene match. Germline V gives CDR1 DFQATT, CDR2 SNEGSKA (reference sequence).

The chain is built from TRBV9 and TRBJ1-1, with D maybe TRBD1 (6 bases). Germline CDR1 SGDLS, CDR2 YYNGEE. The V end lost 3 bases, the J end lost 1 base, and 10 bases lay between the germline ends. This CDR3 region has 14 residues. The CDR3 nucleotides are TGTGCCAGCAGCGAGGGGGTTGCGAACACTGAAGCTTTCTTT. This gives the protein CASSEGVANTEAFF. The complete variable domain, with remaining parts taken from reference TRBV9 and TRBJ1-1, reads DSGVTQTPKHLITATGQRVTLRCSPRSGDLSVYWYQQSLDQGLQFLIQYYNGEERAKGNILERFSAQQFPDLHSELNLSSLELGDSALYFCASSEGVANTEAFFGQGTRLTVV.

The CDR3 loop reads CASSLVLGSSSYNEQFF. The CDR3 DNA is TGTGCCAGCAGCTTAGTTTTGGGATCCAGCTCCTACAATGAGCAGTTCTTC. J is TRBJ2-1 and V is TRBV7-9, with D unclear. The CDR3 sequence is 17 residues long. Germline V gene data show CDR1 as SEHNR and CDR2 as FQNEAQ (reference sequence). Trimming left V 1 base short and J 0 bases short, with 13 bases between.

The chain combines TRBV21-1 with TRBJ1-6; no DNA check was done on the table's D call, TRBD1. TRBV21-1 is shown as a pseudogene. The CDR3 contains 18 residues. The CDR3 region is CASSTKDPTGLYNSPLHF. Here the CDR3 DNA reads TGTGCCAGCAGCACAAAGGACCCGACAGGTCTCTATAATTCACCCCTCCACTTT.

The rearrangement joins TRBV7-2 to TRBJ2-5; D not resolved. The ends were cut back, 5 bases at V and 5 bases at J, with 12 bases in the middle. There are 13 residues in the CDR3. Germline V gene sequence: CDR1 SGHTA, CDR2 FQGNSA. The CDR3 region is CASSPASLETQYF. CDR3 nucleotide sequence: TGTGCCAGCAGCCCCGCCAGTTTGGAGACCCAGTACTTC.

This chain connects TRBV5-1 to TRBJ2-1; TRBD2 agrees at 14 bases. Trimming removed 4 bases from V and 9 bases from J; junction bases left unmatched: 6. From germline, CDR1 is SGHRS and CDR2 YFSETQ. The CDR3 is 15 amino acids. CDR3 region: CASSETSGRAAEQFF. In nucleotides, the CDR3 is TGCGCCAGCAGCGAGACTAGCGGGAGGGCGGCTGAGCAGTTCTTC. Together with reference TRBV5-1 and TRBJ2-1, the CDR3 gives the full variable domain: KAGVTQTPRYLIKTRGQQVTLSCSPISGHRSVSWYQQTPGQGLQFLFEYFSETQRNKGNFPGRFSGRQFSNSRSEMNVSTLELGDSALYLCASSETSGRAAEQFFGPGTRLTVL.

This clonotype was seen at least ten times. The rearrangement links TRBV4-2 to TRBJ2-2; 9 bases are a match to TRBD1. The CDR3 is 15 residues long. CDR1 is LGHNA and CDR2 is YNFKEQ in the germline V gene. J was trimmed by 3 bases and V by 4 bases; bases with no gene match: 3. The CDR3, as DNA: TGTGCCAGCAGCCCTTGGACAGGGGACACCGGGGAGCTGTTTTTT. Amino acid sequence: CASSPWTGDTGELFF.

The genes are TRBV4-1 and TRBJ2-2, with D possibly being TRBD1 (6 bases). CDR1 is MGHRA, CDR2 YSYEKL, per germline. Trimming took off 1 base at V and 8 bases at J, with 14 bases between the two ends. The CDR3 loop spans 15 amino acids. For the CDR3, the DNA is TGCGCCAGCAGCCAAGTCAGGGGCGTGACAGGGGAGCTGTTTTTT. Translated, it gives CASSQVRGVTGELFF.

This clonotype was picked up a small number of times. This sequence joins TRBV20-1 and TRBJ2-3; 9 nucleotides align to TRBD1. CDR1 is DFQATT, CDR2 SNEGSKA, per germline (reference sequence). J gave up 4 bases and V 3 bases, and 8 bases lay outside the gene matches. There are 15 residues in the CDR3. The CDR3 region has the DNA TGCAGTGCTAGCAATGGTAGGACAGGGGCAGATACGCAGTATTTT. Translation gives CSASNGRTGADTQYF.

This clonotype was counted a few times. This chain joins TRBV10-3 and TRBJ2-3, with no clear D. The CDR3 length is 15 residues. The V and J ends lost 0 bases and 5 bases respectively, with 12 bases between them. CDR1 ENHRY and CDR2 SYGVKD come from the germline V gene. CDR3 coding DNA: TGTGCCATCAGTGAGTCTTGTCAGCCCGGAGATACGCAGTATTTT. This translates into CAISESCQPGDTQYF.

This clonotype was seen only a few times. The chain has TRBV12-3 or TRBV12-4 and TRBJ1-4; D is unclear. This CDR3 is 14 amino acids long. The V end lost 6 bases, the J end lost 7 bases, and 15 bases lay between the germline ends. The CDR3: CASRIYPPGEKLFF. CDR3 bases: TGTGCCAGCAGAATTTACCCCCCCGGTGAAAAACTGTTTTTT.

The chain joins TRBV6-2 or TRBV6-3 to TRBJ2-7; no definite D call. The CDR3 runs 12 residues. The ends were cut back, 2 bases at V and 3 bases at J, with 5 bases in the middle. The germline gives CDR1 MNHEY, CDR2 SVGEGT. CDR3 coding DNA: TGTGCCAGCAGTTACCAGGTCTACGAGCAGTACTTC. Translation gives CASSYQVYEQYF.